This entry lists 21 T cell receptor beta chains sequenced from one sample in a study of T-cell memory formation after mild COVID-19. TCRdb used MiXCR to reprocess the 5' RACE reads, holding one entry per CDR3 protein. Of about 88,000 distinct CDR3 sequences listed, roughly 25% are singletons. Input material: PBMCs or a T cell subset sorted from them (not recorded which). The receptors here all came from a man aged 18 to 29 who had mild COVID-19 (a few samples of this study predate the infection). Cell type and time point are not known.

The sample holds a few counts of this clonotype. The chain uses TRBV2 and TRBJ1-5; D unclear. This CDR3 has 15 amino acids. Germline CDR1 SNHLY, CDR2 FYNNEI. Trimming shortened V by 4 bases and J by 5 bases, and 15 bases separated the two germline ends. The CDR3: CASSGPRWIHQPQHF. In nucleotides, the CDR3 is TGTGCCAGCAGTGGACCCCGGTGGATACATCAGCCCCAGCATTTT.

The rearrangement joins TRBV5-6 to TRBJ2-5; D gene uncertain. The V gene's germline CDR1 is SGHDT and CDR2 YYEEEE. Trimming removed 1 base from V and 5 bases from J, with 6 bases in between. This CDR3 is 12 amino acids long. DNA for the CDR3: TGTGCCAGCAGCTTGATGACCGAGACCCAGTACTTC. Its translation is CASSLMTETQYF.

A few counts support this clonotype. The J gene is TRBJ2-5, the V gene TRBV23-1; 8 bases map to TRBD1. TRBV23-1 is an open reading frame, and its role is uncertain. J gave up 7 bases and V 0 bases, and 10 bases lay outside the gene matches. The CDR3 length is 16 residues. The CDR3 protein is CASSQSTSDRAGTQYF. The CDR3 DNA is TGCGCCAGCAGTCAATCTACATCGGACAGGGCGGGGACCCAGTACTTC.

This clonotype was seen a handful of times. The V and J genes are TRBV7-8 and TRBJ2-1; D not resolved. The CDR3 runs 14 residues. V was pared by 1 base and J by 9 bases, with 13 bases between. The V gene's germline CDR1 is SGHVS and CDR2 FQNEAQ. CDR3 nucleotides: TGTGCCAGCAGCTTAGGAGGACCGGTAGGTGAGCAGTTCTTC. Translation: CASSLGGPVGEQFF.

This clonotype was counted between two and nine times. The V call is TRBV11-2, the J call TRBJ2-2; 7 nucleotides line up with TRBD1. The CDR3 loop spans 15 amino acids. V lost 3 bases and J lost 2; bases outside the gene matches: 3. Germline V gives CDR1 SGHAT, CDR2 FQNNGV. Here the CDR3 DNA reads TGTGCCAGCAGCTTCGGGACAGTAAACACCGGGGAGCTGTTTTTT. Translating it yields CASSFGTVNTGELFF.

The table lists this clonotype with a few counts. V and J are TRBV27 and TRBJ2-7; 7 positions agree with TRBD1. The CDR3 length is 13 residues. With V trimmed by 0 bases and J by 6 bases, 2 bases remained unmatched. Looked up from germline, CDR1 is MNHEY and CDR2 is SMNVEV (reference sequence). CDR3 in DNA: TGTGCCAGCAGTTTATCAGGGGGCCTCGAGCAGTACTTC. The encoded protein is CASSLSGGLEQYF.

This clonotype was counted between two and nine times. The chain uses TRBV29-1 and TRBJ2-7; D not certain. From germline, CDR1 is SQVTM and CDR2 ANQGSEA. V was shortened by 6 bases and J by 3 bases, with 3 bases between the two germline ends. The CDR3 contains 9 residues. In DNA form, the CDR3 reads TGCAGCGTCCACTACGAGCAGTACGTC. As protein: CSVHYEQYV.

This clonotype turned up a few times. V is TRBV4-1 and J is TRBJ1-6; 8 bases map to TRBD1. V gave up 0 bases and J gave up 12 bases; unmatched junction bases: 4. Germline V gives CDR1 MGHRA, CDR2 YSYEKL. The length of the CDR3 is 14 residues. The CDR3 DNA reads TGCGCCAGCAGCCAAGATGGGACAGGCCAACCCCTCCACTTT. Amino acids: CASSQDGTGQPLHF.

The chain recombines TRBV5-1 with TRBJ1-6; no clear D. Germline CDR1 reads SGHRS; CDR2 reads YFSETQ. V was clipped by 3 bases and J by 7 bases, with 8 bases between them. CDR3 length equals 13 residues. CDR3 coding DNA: TGCGCCAGCAGCTCTGGAGCCAATTCACCCCTCCACTTT. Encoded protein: CASSSGANSPLHF. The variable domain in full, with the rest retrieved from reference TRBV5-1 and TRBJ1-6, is KAGVTQTPRYLIKTRGQQVTLSCSPISGHRSVSWYQQTPGQGLQFLFEYFSETQRNKGNFPGRFSGRQFSNSRSEMNVSTLELGDSALYLCASSSGANSPLHFGNGTRLTVT.

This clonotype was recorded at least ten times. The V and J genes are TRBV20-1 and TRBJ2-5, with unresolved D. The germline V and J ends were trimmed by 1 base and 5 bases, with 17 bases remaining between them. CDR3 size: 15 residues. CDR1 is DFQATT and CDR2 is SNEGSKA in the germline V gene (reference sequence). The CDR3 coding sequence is TGCAGTGCTAGAGCTGTGGTTGAACAGTTGGAGACCCAGTACTTC. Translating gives CSARAVVEQLETQYF.

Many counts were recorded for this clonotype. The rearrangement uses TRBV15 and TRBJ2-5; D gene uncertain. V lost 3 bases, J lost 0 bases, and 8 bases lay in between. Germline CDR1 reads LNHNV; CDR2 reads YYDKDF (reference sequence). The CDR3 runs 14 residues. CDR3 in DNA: TGTGCCACCAGCAGCGGACGGGACCAAGAGACCCAGTACTTC. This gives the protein CATSSGRDQETQYF.

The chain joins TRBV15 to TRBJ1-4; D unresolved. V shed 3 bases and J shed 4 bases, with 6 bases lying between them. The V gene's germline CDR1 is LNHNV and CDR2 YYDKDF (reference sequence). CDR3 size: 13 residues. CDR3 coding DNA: TGTGCCACCAGCAGTGGGGTTAATGAAAAACTGTTTTTT. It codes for CATSSGVNEKLFF.

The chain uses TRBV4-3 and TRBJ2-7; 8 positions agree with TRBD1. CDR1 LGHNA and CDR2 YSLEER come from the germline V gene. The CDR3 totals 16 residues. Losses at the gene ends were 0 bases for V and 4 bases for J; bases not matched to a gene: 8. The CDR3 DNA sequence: TGCGCCAGCAGCCAAGATTGGGACAGGACCGAGTACGAGCAGTACTTC. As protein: CASSQDWDRTEYEQYF.

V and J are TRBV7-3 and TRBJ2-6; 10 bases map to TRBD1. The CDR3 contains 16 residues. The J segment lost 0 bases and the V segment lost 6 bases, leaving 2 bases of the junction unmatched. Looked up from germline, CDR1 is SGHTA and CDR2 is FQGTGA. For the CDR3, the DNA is TGTGCCAGCAGGTGGACAGGGGGCTCTGGGGCCAACGTCCTGACTTTC. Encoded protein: CASRWTGGSGANVLTF.

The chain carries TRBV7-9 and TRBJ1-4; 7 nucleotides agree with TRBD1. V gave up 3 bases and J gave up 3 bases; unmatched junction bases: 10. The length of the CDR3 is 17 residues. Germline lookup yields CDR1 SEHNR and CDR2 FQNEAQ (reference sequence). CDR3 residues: CASSLSRQGRANEKLFF. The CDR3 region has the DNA TGTGCCAGCAGCTTGTCCCGACAGGGTCGGGCTAATGAAAAACTGTTTTTT.

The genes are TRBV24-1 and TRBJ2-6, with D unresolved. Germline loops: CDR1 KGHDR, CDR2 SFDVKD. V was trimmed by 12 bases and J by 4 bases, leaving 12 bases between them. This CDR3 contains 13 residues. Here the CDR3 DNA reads TGTGCCGCCGCGCCAGCCGGGGCCAACGTCCTGACTTTC. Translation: CAAAPAGANVLTF.

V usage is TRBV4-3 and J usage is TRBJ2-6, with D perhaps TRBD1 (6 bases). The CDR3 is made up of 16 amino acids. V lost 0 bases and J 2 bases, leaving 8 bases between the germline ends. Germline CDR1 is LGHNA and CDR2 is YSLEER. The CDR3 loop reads CASSQDRGTGANVLTF. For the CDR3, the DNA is TGCGCCAGCAGCCAAGATAGGGGGACTGGGGCCAACGTCCTGACTTTC.

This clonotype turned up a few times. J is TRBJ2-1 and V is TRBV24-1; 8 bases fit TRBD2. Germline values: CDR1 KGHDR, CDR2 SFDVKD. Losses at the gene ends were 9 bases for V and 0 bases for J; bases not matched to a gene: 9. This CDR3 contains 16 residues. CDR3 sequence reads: CATSSAGGSSYNEQFF. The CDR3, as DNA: TGTGCCACCTCGAGCGCGGGAGGTAGCTCCTACAATGAGCAGTTCTTC.

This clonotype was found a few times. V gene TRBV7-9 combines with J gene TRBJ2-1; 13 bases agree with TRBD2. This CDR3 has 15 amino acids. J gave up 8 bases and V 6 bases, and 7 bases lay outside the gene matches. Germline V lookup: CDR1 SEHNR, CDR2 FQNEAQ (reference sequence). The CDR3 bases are TGTGCCAGCAGTCCCGGGACTAGCGGGGACCATGAGCAGTTCTTC. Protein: CASSPGTSGDHEQFF.

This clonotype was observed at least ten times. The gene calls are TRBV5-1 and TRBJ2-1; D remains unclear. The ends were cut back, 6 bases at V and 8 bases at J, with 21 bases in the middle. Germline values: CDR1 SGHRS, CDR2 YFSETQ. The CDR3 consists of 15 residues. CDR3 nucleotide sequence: TGCGCCAGCACCCCTGGGTGTCCAGGCTGCCATGAGCAGTTCTTC. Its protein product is CASTPGCPGCHEQFF.

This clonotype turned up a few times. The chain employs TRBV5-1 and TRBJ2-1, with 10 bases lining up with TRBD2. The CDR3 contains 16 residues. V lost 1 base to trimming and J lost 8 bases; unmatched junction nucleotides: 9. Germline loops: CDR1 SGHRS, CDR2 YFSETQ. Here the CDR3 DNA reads TGCGCCAGCAGCTTGAGAGCGGGGGGGCCTCCCCATGAGCAGTTCTTC. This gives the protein CASSLRAGGPPHEQFF. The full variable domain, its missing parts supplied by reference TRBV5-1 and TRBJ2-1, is KAGVTQTPRYLIKTRGQQVTLSCSPISGHRSVSWYQQTPGQGLQFLFEYFSETQRNKGNFPGRFSGRQFSNSRSEMNVSTLELGDSALYLCASSLRAGGPPHEQFFGPGTRLTVL.